The TCR beta chain described here comes from a study of T cells in Graves' hyperthyroidism and ophthalmopathy. Study findings and constraints: Before onset, ophthalmopathy was predicted by the model a median 6.5 months earlier. Clonotypes that were expanded in thyroid above 0.001 mostly appeared in blood too.

RNA transcripts gave rise to amplified TCR beta CDR3 regions. First-round RT-PCR with HTBI primers amplified the TCR CDR3 region. TCRdb itself ran the multiplex PCR reads through MiXCR, one entry per CDR3 protein. The table includes about 210,000 distinct CDR3 sequences, roughly 15% detected once. Germline V gene sequence: CDR1 SGHAT, CDR2 FQNNGV. This CDR3 has 15 amino acids. V shed 3 bases, J shed 4 bases, and the junction held 4 bases outside the gene matches. This clonotype was recorded at least ten times. Its antigen remains unknown. The study based diagnoses on clinical symptoms, serum thyroxine and TRAb, thyroid ultrasound and orbital computed tomography.

The sequencing input was blood. The TCR was taken from a man aged 50 to 60 with Graves' hyperthyroidism. The genes are TRBV11-2 and TRBJ2-1; 9 bases match TRBD1. The CDR3, as DNA: TGTGCCAGCAGCTTGGACAGGGGCTTATACAATGAGCAGTTCTTC. Translated, it gives CASSLDRGLYNEQFF.